These 27 T cell receptor beta chains originate from one sample sequenced in a study of blood T cell repertoires in COVID-19. Clones were sequenced by immunoSEQ multiplex PCR, and TCRdb holds only the in-frame ones, with some missing. The table has about 190,000 clones, around 90% seen once. The sample taken for sequencing was peripheral blood. These receptors came from a man aged 35-49 years with acute or convalescent COVID-19.

This sequence joins TRBV2 and TRBJ2-7; possible D gene TRBD1, 6 bases. The germline V gene has CDR1 SNHLY and CDR2 FYNNEI. The CDR3 has 14 amino acids. Trimming stripped 1 base from V and 12 bases from J, with 19 bases between. CDR3 sequence reads: CASSEGQGNRDWYF. Written as DNA, the CDR3 is TGTGCCAGCAGTGAAGGGCAGGGGAATCGAGACTGGTACTTC.

This chain uses TRBV4-1 with TRBJ1-1, with 7 bases identical to TRBD1. This CDR3 spans 14 amino acids. The V and J ends lost 5 bases and 0 bases, in that order; junction bases with no gene match: 3. From germline, CDR1 is MGHRA and CDR2 YSYEKL. CDR3 protein: CASSAGQLNTEAFF. CDR3 nucleotides: TGCGCCAGCAGCGCGGGACAGTTGAACACTGAAGCTTTCTTT.

The chain joins TRBV10-3 to TRBJ2-2; 8 bases are a match to TRBD2. From germline, CDR1 is ENHRY and CDR2 SYGVKD. V lost 6 bases to trimming and J lost 1 base; unmatched junction nucleotides: 4. The CDR3 totals 15 residues. CDR3 DNA sequence: TGTGCCATCAGACCGGGACTAGGGAACACCGGGGAGCTGTTTTTT. It yields the protein CAIRPGLGNTGELFF.

The table lists this clone with a count of one. V is TRBV6-1 and J is TRBJ2-5; TRBD2 aligns across 8 bases. The V gene's germline CDR1 is MNHNS and CDR2 SASEGT. V was pared by 3 bases and J by 5 bases, with 8 bases of the junction left unmatched. This CDR3 is built from 15 residues. Written as DNA, the CDR3 is TGTGCCAGCAGTGAGTCCGCGGGAGGTAGGGAGACCCAGTACTTC. Translated, it gives CASSESAGGRETQYF.

The chain uses TRBV28 and TRBJ2-3; 12 nucleotides agree with TRBD1. Per germline, CDR1 MDHEN and CDR2 SYDVKM. V lost 5 bases, J lost 3 bases, and 6 bases stayed unmatched. There are 16 residues in the CDR3. This chain's CDR3 is CASSPGTGGKTDTQYF. The CDR3 DNA reads as TGTGCCAGCAGTCCGGGGACAGGGGGCAAGACAGATACGCAGTATTTT. The variable domain in full, completed from reference TRBV28 and TRBJ2-3, reads DVKVTQSSRYLVKRTGEKVFLECVQDMDHENMFWYRQDPGLGLRLIYFSYDVKMKEKGDIPEGYSVSREKKERFSLILESASTNQTSMYLCASSPGTGGKTDTQYFGPGTRLTVL.

The chain combines TRBV5-4 with TRBJ1-2; 10 bases fit TRBD1. Germline V gives CDR1 SGHNT, CDR2 YYREEE (reference sequence). CDR3 length: 15 amino acids. V gave up 1 base and J gave up 4 bases; unmatched junction bases: 4. CDR3 nucleotide sequence: TGTGCCAGCAGCTTGCGGGACAGGGGTGGCTATGGCTACACCTTC. Amino acids: CASSLRDRGGYGYTF. Looking up the rest from reference TRBV5-4 and TRBJ1-2 gives the full variable domain: ETGVTQSPTHLIKTRGQQVTLRCSSQSGHNTVSWYQQALGQGPQFIFQYYREEENGRGNFPPRFSGLQFPNYSSELNVNALELDDSALYLCASSLRDRGGYGYTFGSGTRLTVV.

This chain joins TRBV7-2 and TRBJ1-2; 11 nucleotides agree with TRBD1. This CDR3 has 15 amino acids. The germline gives CDR1 SGHTA, CDR2 FQGNSA. V lost 3 bases to trimming and J lost 4 bases; unmatched junction nucleotides: 4. The chain's CDR3 is CASSFEGQGGYGYTF. For the CDR3, the DNA is TGTGCCAGCAGCTTTGAGGGACAGGGGGGCTATGGCTACACCTTC. Supplemented by reference TRBV7-2 and TRBJ1-2, the full variable domain reads GAGVSQSPSNKVTEKGKDVELRCDPISGHTALYWYRQSLGQGLEFLIYFQGNSAPDKSGLPSDRFSAERTGGSVSTLTIQRTQQEDSAVYLCASSFEGQGGYGYTFGSGTRLTVV.

This chain uses TRBV10-3 with TRBJ1-3; D not certain. This CDR3 is built from 17 residues. The V end was cut by 2 bases, the J end by 0 bases, with 14 bases between. Per germline, CDR1 ENHRY and CDR2 SYGVKD. CDR3 loop: CAISEGQALFSGNTIYF. In DNA, the CDR3 is TGTGCCATCAGTGAGGGTCAGGCCCTTTTCTCTGGAAACACCATATATTTT.

V usage is TRBV5-1 and J usage is TRBJ1-6; 7 nucleotides line up with TRBD1. The V gene's germline CDR1 is SGHRS and CDR2 YFSETQ. With 4 bases clipped from V and 8 bases from J, the junction kept 9 bases outside the gene matches. CDR3 size: 15 residues. CDR3 loop: CASSIPTGADSPLHF. The CDR3 DNA is TGCGCCAGCAGCATTCCAACAGGGGCAGATTCACCCCTCCACTTT.

This chain joins TRBV7-2 and TRBJ1-4, with D unclear. Trimming shortened V by 2 bases and J by 8 bases, and 12 bases separated the two germline ends. There are 14 residues in the CDR3. Germline V gene sequence: CDR1 SGHTA, CDR2 FQGNSA. The CDR3 bases are TGTGCCAGCAGCTTATCGTGGGCGGGGGAAAAACTGTTTTTT. It is translated as CASSLSWAGEKLFF.

The CDR3 bases are TGTGCCAGCAGTTACGGCGGGGGCGATGGCTACACCTTC. Translation: CASSYGGGDGYTF. This chain connects TRBV6-2 or TRBV6-3 to TRBJ1-2; D possibly corresponds to TRBD1 (6 bases). From germline, CDR1 is MNHEY and CDR2 SVGEGT. This CDR3 spans 13 amino acids. V dropped 2 bases and J dropped 6 bases, with 10 bases sitting between them.

The gene calls are TRBV6-5 and TRBJ2-5; D possibly corresponds to TRBD2 (5 bases). The CDR3 contains 14 residues. V shed 7 bases and J shed 2 bases, with 14 bases lying between them. Germline CDR1 MNHEY, CDR2 SVGAGI. The CDR3 nucleotides are TGTGCCAGCATGAGGGCAGGCGTGCAAGAGACCCAGTACTTC. Translation: CASMRAGVQETQYF.

The chain has TRBV7-9 and TRBJ1-6, with 9 bases identical to TRBD1. In germline, CDR1 is SEHNR, CDR2 FQNEAQ (reference sequence). The CDR3 sequence is 17 residues long. The J segment lost 9 bases and the V segment lost 4 bases, leaving 13 bases of the junction unmatched. The CDR3 bases are TGTGCCAGCAGCTCCGGGACAGGGTTACGGAGAGTTTCACCCCTCCACTTT. Encoded protein: CASSSGTGLRRVSPLHF.

The count of this clone is one. This chain connects TRBV3-1 (or the pseudogene TRBV3-2) to TRBJ1-1, with D possibly being TRBD1 (5 bases). This CDR3 is built from 15 residues. CDR1 is LGHDT, CDR2 YNNKEL, per germline (reference sequence). Trimming shortened V by 4 bases and J by 5 bases, and 17 bases separated the two germline ends. The CDR3 coding sequence is TGTGCCAGCAGCCCCCGGGCCCGCGGGGGGACTGAAGCTTTCTTT. This sequence encodes CASSPRARGGTEAFF.

V gene TRBV6-5 combines with J gene TRBJ2-2; D may be TRBD2 (6 bases). The CDR3 has 15 amino acids. V dropped 6 bases and J dropped 3 bases, with 14 bases sitting between them. CDR1 is MNHEY, CDR2 SVGAGI, per germline. The CDR3: CASSARAGHTGELFF. Here the CDR3 DNA reads TGTGCCAGCAGCGCCCGGGCGGGACACACCGGGGAGCTGTTTTTT.

V is TRBV9 and J is TRBJ2-2; TRBD2 matches at 8 bases. The CDR3 runs 17 residues. J was trimmed by 0 bases and V by 3 bases; bases with no gene match: 7. From germline, CDR1 is SGDLS and CDR2 YYNGEE. CDR3 coding DNA: TGTGCCAGCAGCGCCCAAGGTAGCGGGGCGAACACCGGGGAGCTGTTTTTT. Its protein product is CASSAQGSGANTGELFF.

This chain joins TRBV15 and TRBJ1-5, with 8 bases matching TRBD1. The CDR3 has 15 amino acids. Germline trimming cut 3 bases from V and 6 bases from J; bases unmatched to any gene: 7. The germline V gene has CDR1 LNHNV and CDR2 YYDKDF (reference sequence). CDR3 region: CATSSPQGASQPQHF. CDR3 DNA: TGTGCCACCAGCAGCCCCCAGGGGGCCAGTCAGCCCCAGCATTTT.

This rearrangement joins TRBV6-6 to TRBJ2-1; TRBD1 is a possible D gene (6 bases). The CDR3 sequence is 15 residues long. V was pared by 5 bases and J by 5 bases, with 16 bases between. Germline V lookup: CDR1 MNHNY, CDR2 SVGAGI (reference sequence). CDR3 amino acids: CASSDGMDRNNEQFF. In DNA, the CDR3 is TGTGCCAGCAGTGACGGGATGGACAGAAACAATGAGCAGTTCTTC.

This clone has a single count. J is TRBJ2-3 and V is TRBV15, with 8 nucleotides matching TRBD2. CDR3 length: 18 amino acids. Germline CDR1 and CDR2: LNHNV and YYDKDF (reference sequence). With V trimmed by 1 base and J by 8 bases, 17 bases remained unmatched. The CDR3 DNA is TGTGCCACCAGCAGAGGTCGGGGGGAGACTAGCGTGGAAGTTACGCAGTATTTT. It codes for CATSRGRGETSVEVTQYF.

CDR3 region: CASRERTETQYF. CDR3 sequence (DNA): TGTGCCAGCAGAGAGAGAACGGAGACCCAGTACTTC. The J gene is TRBJ2-5, the V gene TRBV12-3 or TRBV12-4; D is unclear. V lost 6 bases and J 5 bases, leaving 10 bases between the germline ends. The CDR3 sequence is 12 residues long.

The chain combines TRBV5-1 with TRBJ1-6, with TRBD1 matching over 7 bases. The V and J ends lost 0 bases and 16 bases, in that order; junction bases with no gene match: 7. Germline CDR1 and CDR2: SGHRS and YFSETQ. CDR3 length equals 13 residues. CDR3 amino acids: CASSLETGTELHF. The CDR3 DNA is TGCGCCAGCAGCTTGGAAACCGGGACAGAACTCCACTTT. The whole variable domain, remainder taken from reference TRBV5-1 and TRBJ1-6, is KAGVTQTPRYLIKTRGQQVTLSCSPISGHRSVSWYQQTPGQGLQFLFEYFSETQRNKGNFPGRFSGRQFSNSRSEMNVSTLELGDSALYLCASSLETGTELHFGNGTRLTVT.

The V gene is TRBV6-6, the J gene TRBJ2-3, with TRBD2 identical over 12 bases. J lost 4 bases, V lost 3 bases, and 2 bases had no gene match. CDR3 length equals 15 residues. CDR1 is MNHNY, CDR2 SVGAGI, per germline (reference sequence). The CDR3 here is CASSYLAGGADTQYF. The CDR3 coding sequence is TGTGCCAGCAGTTATCTAGCGGGGGGGGCAGATACGCAGTATTTT.

CDR3 in DNA: TGTGCCAGCAGAACCAATCATAAGCCGGGACAGTTGATAACCTACGAGCAGTACTTC. Translated: CASRTNHKPGQLITYEQYF. The chain combines TRBV2 with TRBJ2-7; the match to TRBD1 covers 7 bases. V lost 6 bases, J lost 2 bases, and 22 bases stayed unmatched. Germline CDR1 is SNHLY and CDR2 is FYNNEI. This CDR3 is built from 19 residues.

There are a few counts of this clone. V usage is TRBV3-1 (or the pseudogene TRBV3-2) and J usage is TRBJ2-7; possibly TRBD1 for D (7 bases). CDR1 and CDR2 from the germline V gene are LGHDT and YNNKEL (reference sequence). V dropped 4 bases and J dropped 2 bases, with 12 bases sitting between them. This CDR3 is built from 14 residues. The CDR3 is CASSRGGTAYEQYF. CDR3 nucleotides: TGTGCCAGCAGCCGGGGCGGGACAGCCTACGAGCAGTACTTC.

This chain uses TRBV19 with TRBJ1-5; TRBD1 aligns across 7 bases. CDR3 length: 13 residues. Germline V gene data show CDR1 as LNHDA and CDR2 as SQIVND (reference sequence). V trimming: 7 bases; J trimming: 7 bases; junction bases outside the gene matches: 7. This CDR3 reads CASIRGQGQPQHF. In nucleotides, the CDR3 is TGTGCCAGTATAAGGGGGCAGGGACAGCCCCAGCATTTT.

The V call is TRBV28, the J call TRBJ2-2; D remains unclear. CDR1 MDHEN and CDR2 SYDVKM come from the germline V gene. V gave up 2 bases and J gave up 7 bases, with 5 bases separating them. The CDR3 has 12 residues. CDR3 region: CASSLGGGELFF. The CDR3 DNA reads as TGTGCCAGCAGTTTAGGCGGCGGGGAGCTGTTTTTT.

V gene TRBV18 combines with J gene TRBJ1-2; 9 nucleotides line up with TRBD1. Germline trimming cut 5 bases from V and 5 bases from J; bases unmatched to any gene: 9. The germline CDR1 and CDR2 sequences are KGHSH and LQKENI. The CDR3 has 15 amino acids. CDR3 DNA: TGTGCCAGCTCAATGCCCGGGGACAGGGTTTATGGCTACACCTTC. Its translation: CASSMPGDRVYGYTF.